The 16 T cell receptor beta chains in this list originate from one sample, sequenced in a study of T-cell reconstitution after alpha-beta-depleted transplantation in children. The library targeted TCRbeta and was prepared with unique molecular identifiers. MiXCR, applied by TCRdb to the PCR reads, yields one record per CDR3 protein. The table lists 600,000 or so distinct CDR3 sequences, about 21% of them singletons. Sequenced material: PBMCs, mostly from graft donor cells, taken 360 days after TCRalphabeta/CD19-depleted stem cell transplant. The receptors were gathered from a boy under two years old who had a stem cell transplant for acute myeloid leukemia, so the T cells may come from the graft donor.

In nucleotides, the CDR3 is TGTGCCAGCAGCGTCGACCCCAGGAACTCCAATGAGCAGTTCTTC. This gives the protein CASSVDPRNSNEQFF. This rearrangement joins TRBV9 to TRBJ2-1; D remains unclear. Germline values: CDR1 SGDLS, CDR2 YYNGEE. V gave up 2 bases and J gave up 6 bases, with 15 bases separating them. CDR3 length: 15 amino acids. The whole variable domain, remainder taken from reference TRBV9 and TRBJ2-1, is DSGVTQTPKHLITATGQRVTLRCSPRSGDLSVYWYQQSLDQGLQFLIQYYNGEERAKGNILERFSAQQFPDLHSELNLSSLELGDSALYFCASSVDPRNSNEQFFGPGTRLTVL.

The chain has TRBV9 and TRBJ1-6; 8 bases fit TRBD1. Losses at the gene ends were 1 base for V and 5 bases for J; bases not matched to a gene: 5. The germline V gene encodes CDR1 SGDLS and CDR2 YYNGEE. The CDR3 totals 16 residues. The DNA for the CDR3 is TGTGCCAGCAGCGTACGCTCGACAGGGGATAATTCACCCCTCCACTTT. Its protein is CASSVRSTGDNSPLHF.

This clonotype was seen a few times. The V gene is TRBV20-1, the J gene TRBJ2-7; D is unclear. This CDR3 contains 12 residues. Germline V gives CDR1 DFQATT, CDR2 SNEGSKA (reference sequence). The V and J ends lost 1 base and 3 bases respectively, with 7 bases between them. The CDR3 coding sequence is TGCAGTGCTAGAGCCCGGAACTACGAGCAGTACGTC. Translated: CSARARNYEQYV.

This clonotype was seen repeatedly, ten times or more. Mismatch with germline at one junction end may stem from a read error. The CDR3: CASSLGGSQETQYF. The CDR3 DNA reads as TGCGCCAGCAGCCTTGGGGGGAGCCAAGAGACCCAGTACTTC. The J gene is TRBJ2-5, the V gene TRBV7-2; D may be TRBD2 (6 bases). The CDR3 is 14 residues long. CDR1 is SGHTA and CDR2 is FQGNSA in the germline V gene.

The chain uses TRBV20-1 and TRBJ2-2; 7 bases are a match to TRBD1. With V trimmed by 4 bases and J by 1 base, 6 bases remained unmatched. Germline V gives CDR1 DFQATT, CDR2 SNEGSKA (reference sequence). CDR3 size: 15 residues. The CDR3 region is CSATVGQLNTGELFF. Here the CDR3 DNA reads TGCAGTGCTACCGTGGGACAGTTGAACACCGGGGAGCTGTTTTTT.

The table lists this clonotype with a few counts. The CDR3 reads CSARPYPSSYEQYF. CDR3 nucleotides: TGCAGTGCTAGACCCTACCCGTCCTCCTACGAGCAGTACTTC. The rearrangement links TRBV20-1 to TRBJ2-7; D not resolved. The CDR3 has 14 residues. V lost 2 bases, J lost 0 bases, and 11 bases lay in between. The germline V gene has CDR1 DFQATT and CDR2 SNEGSKA (reference sequence).

This clonotype appeared many times. The chain's CDR3 is CSVEEDPGVSQYF. As DNA, the CDR3 is TGCAGCGTTGAAGAAGACCCAGGGGTGTCCCAGTACTTC. The gene calls are TRBV29-1 and TRBJ2-5; tentatively, D is TRBD1 (6 bases). Looked up from germline, CDR1 is SQVTM and CDR2 is ANQGSEA. V was trimmed by 0 bases and J by 9 bases, leaving 14 bases between them. The CDR3 contains 13 residues.

This chain uses TRBV7-9 with TRBJ2-1; the D gene is possibly TRBD2 (6 bases). V shed 5 bases and J shed 3 bases, with 17 bases lying between them. Germline CDR1 is SEHNR and CDR2 is FQNEAQ (reference sequence). CDR3 size: 16 residues. In DNA, the CDR3 is TGTGCCAGCAGCCCGCTCGGGAGAGGGAGCTACAATGAGCAGTTCTTC. This encodes CASSPLGRGSYNEQFF.

This clonotype has a handful of counts. J is TRBJ1-1 and V is TRBV18, with D maybe TRBD1 (5 bases). The V end lost 3 bases, the J end lost 1 base, and 12 bases lay between the germline ends. Germline V gene sequence: CDR1 KGHSH, CDR2 LQKENI. The CDR3 is 15 residues long. The CDR3 loop is CASSPEPDTNTEAFF. DNA for the CDR3: TGTGCCAGCTCACCTGAACCGGACACGAACACTGAAGCTTTCTTT.

This clonotype was detected many times. The rearrangement joins TRBV20-1 to TRBJ1-5; D is perhaps TRBD1 (5 bases). V dropped 0 bases and J dropped 4 bases, with 10 bases sitting between them. CDR3 size: 14 residues. The V gene's germline CDR1 is DFQATT and CDR2 SNEGSKA (reference sequence). Written as DNA, the CDR3 is TGCAGTGCTAGAGATTCGGGGGGTAATCAGCCCCAGCATTTT. Protein: CSARDSGGNQPQHF.

This chain connects TRBV5-5 to TRBJ2-7; 9 nucleotides agree with TRBD2. The CDR3 covers 14 residues. Germline V gene sequence: CDR1 SGHKS, CDR2 YYEKEE (reference sequence). With 5 bases clipped from V and 9 bases from J, the junction kept 12 bases outside the gene matches. CDR3 sequence: CASSTSGTSRGQYV. Written as DNA, the CDR3 is TGTGCCAGCAGTACATCCGGGACTAGCCGCGGGCAGTACGTC.

This clonotype was recorded many times. The V call is TRBV7-2, the J call TRBJ2-5, with TRBD2 matching 10 bases. This CDR3 has 16 residues. The ends lost 5 bases at V and 5 bases at J; junction bases unmatched: 11. Germline V CDR1 and CDR2: SGHTA, FQGNSA. The CDR3 nucleotides are TGTGCCAGCAGCCGGCTTCCGGGACTAGCGTATGAGACCCAGTACTTC. It is translated as CASSRLPGLAYETQYF. Based on the CDR3 plus reference TRBV7-2 and TRBJ2-5, the full variable domain is GAGVSQSPSNKVTEKGKDVELRCDPISGHTALYWYRQSLGQGLEFLIYFQGNSAPDKSGLPSDRFSAERTGGSVSTLTIQRTQQEDSAVYLCASSRLPGLAYETQYFGPGTRLLVL.

The chain couples TRBV7-2 to TRBJ2-3; D perhaps matches TRBD1 (6 bases). V lost 5 bases and J 2 bases, leaving 17 bases between the germline ends. Germline CDR1 is SGHTA and CDR2 is FQGNSA. CDR3 length: 16 residues. For the CDR3, the DNA is TGTGCCAGCAGCACACACCGGGACAAGTACACAGATACGCAGTATTTT. Translated, it gives CASSTHRDKYTDTQYF.

This clonotype has at least ten counts. V usage is TRBV20-1 and J usage is TRBJ1-1; 8 bases are a match to TRBD1. The CDR3 consists of 14 residues. V lost 5 bases and J lost 6; bases outside the gene matches: 11. Germline V gene data show CDR1 as DFQATT and CDR2 as SNEGSKA (reference sequence). CDR3 sequence reads: CSAVHRGVFAEAFF. CDR3 in DNA: TGCAGTGCTGTTCACAGGGGGGTGTTCGCTGAAGCTTTCTTT.

This clonotype was counted many times. The chain recombines TRBV7-2 with TRBJ2-3, with 7 positions matching TRBD2. Germline values: CDR1 SGHTA, CDR2 FQGNSA. The length of the CDR3 is 13 residues. The V segment lost 1 base and the J segment 11 bases; nucleotides outside the gene matches: 6. This CDR3 is CASSLVDWGGQYF. The CDR3 region has the DNA TGTGCCAGCAGCTTAGTCGACTGGGGGGGGCAGTATTTT. Drawing the rest from reference TRBV7-2 and TRBJ2-3, the complete variable domain is GAGVSQSPSNKVTEKGKDVELRCDPISGHTALYWYRQSLGQGLEFLIYFQGNSAPDKSGLPSDRFSAERTGGSVSTLTIQRTQQEDSAVYLCASSLVDWGGQYFGPGTRLTVL.

This clonotype was picked up one time. This sequence joins TRBV15 and TRBJ2-5, with 7 bases fitting TRBD2. CDR1 and CDR2 from the germline V gene are LNHNV and YYDKDF (reference sequence). The CDR3 sequence is 15 residues long. With V trimmed by 3 bases and J by 5 bases, 9 bases remained unmatched. In DNA form, the CDR3 reads TGTGCCACCAGCAGTGGAGGCGGGGGAACCGAGACCCAGTACTTC. Its translation is CATSSGGGGTETQYF.